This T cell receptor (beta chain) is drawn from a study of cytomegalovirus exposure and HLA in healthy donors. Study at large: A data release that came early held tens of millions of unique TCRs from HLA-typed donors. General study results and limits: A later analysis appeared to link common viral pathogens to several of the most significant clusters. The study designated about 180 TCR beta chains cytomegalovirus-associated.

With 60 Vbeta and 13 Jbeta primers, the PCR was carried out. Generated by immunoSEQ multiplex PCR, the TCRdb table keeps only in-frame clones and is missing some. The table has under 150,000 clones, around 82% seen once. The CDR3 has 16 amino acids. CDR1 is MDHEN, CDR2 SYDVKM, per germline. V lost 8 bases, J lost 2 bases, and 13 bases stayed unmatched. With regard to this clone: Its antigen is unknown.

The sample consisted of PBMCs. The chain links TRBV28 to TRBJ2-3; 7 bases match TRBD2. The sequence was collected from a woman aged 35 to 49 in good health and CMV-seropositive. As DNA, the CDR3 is TGTGCCAGCTCGACCCCGGCTAGCGGCGACACAGATACGCAGTATTTT. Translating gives CASSTPASGDTDTQYF.